The rows below give T cell receptor beta chains drawn from one sample of a study of shared clonotypes between healthy human individuals. Some clones are missing from TCRdb's copy, which holds only in-frame ones; the method was immunoSEQ multiplex PCR. The data show about 2.4 million clones, just over 90% seen once. Sequenced input: naive CD4+ T cells sorted from blood. These receptor sequences come from a man younger than 35 in good health. The CDR3 runs from the conserved cysteine through the conserved F or W. The order of the fields is clone size, J gene, D gene, V gene, CDR3 DNA, CDR3 protein. D genes are given only for firm matches. Expanded clones get a size class; other rows say once, few or many, or leave the size out.

.,TRBJ1-2,.,TRBV6-5,TGTGCCAGCAACCCGGTCATTGGGGCTTCTGGCTACACCTTC,CASNPVIGASGYTF
.,TRBJ1-1,.,TRBV7-9,TGTGCCAGCAGCCCGGGGGGGTTCGACACTGAAGCTTTCTTT,CASSPGGFDTEAFF
.,TRBJ2-7,TRBD1,TRBV5-4,TGTGCCAGCAGCTCGCTGGGACAGGGGTTTTACGAGCAGTACTTC,CASSSLGQGFYEQYF
.,TRBJ1-2,.,TRBV7-9,TGTGCCAGCAGCGTACCGGCCGCCTCAGGAGGCTACACCTTC,CASSVPAASGGYTF
.,TRBJ2-7,.,TRBV2,TGTGCTACCAGACCCCCAAGGGGGCCCGGGGGAGTTTACGAGCAGTACTTC,CATRPPRGPGGVYEQYF
.,TRBJ2-1,.,TRBV18,TGTGCCAGCTCACAATACGGCGCGGGACAGTACAATGAGCAGTTCTTC,CASSQYGAGQYNEQFF
few,TRBJ1-5,.,TRBV2,TGTGCCAGCAGTGACCGGGTTCCTAATCAGCCCCAGCATTTT,CASSDRVPNQPQHF
.,TRBJ1-2,.,TRBV4-1,TGCGCCAGCAGCCAAGATGCAGGGGACGCCTACACCTTC,CASSQDAGDAYTF
.,TRBJ2-3,.,TRBV5-1,TGCGCCAGCAGCGAAGGCGGTCGACAGGATGGCACAGATACGCAGTATTTT,CASSEGGRQDGTDTQYF
once,TRBJ1-6,TRBD1,TRBV30,TGTGCCTGGAAGGGACAGGGTACCTCACCCCTCCACTTT,CAWKGQGTSPLHF
.,TRBJ2-3,.,TRBV27,TGTGCCAGCACGTCAGGGGATAGCACAGATACGCAGTATTTT,CASTSGDSTDTQYF